These 17 T cell receptor beta chains were sequenced from one sample in a study of metastatic and nonmetastatic thyroid tumors. Through MiXCR, TCRdb re-clonotyped the PCR reads. The sample lists 20,000 to 25,000 clones; roughly 20% were seen once. Ahead of thyroid surgery, no patient had received treatment of any kind. Input material: blood. The receptors stem from a female donor with papillary thyroid cancer or a benign thyroid nodule (not recorded which). Some clones in this sample may be carry-over from other donors' samples.

This clone was recorded many times. This sequence joins TRBV20-1 and TRBJ2-5; unclear D gene. With 0 bases removed from V and 5 bases from J, the gap between germline ends came to 13 bases. This CDR3 is built from 14 residues. In germline, CDR1 is DFQATT, CDR2 SNEGSKA (reference sequence). CDR3 DNA: TGCAGTGCTAGAGATACCATGTTCGTGGAGACCCAGTACTTC. Its translation is CSARDTMFVETQYF.

This clone came up many times. The chain is built from TRBV12-3 or TRBV12-4 and TRBJ1-1; possible D gene TRBD1, 6 bases. V lost 4 bases, J lost 1 base, and 7 bases lay in between. This CDR3 comprises 13 residues. CDR3 bases: TGTGCCAGCAGTTCGGGACAGAACACTGAAGCTTTCTTT. It encodes CASSSGQNTEAFF.

The V gene is TRBV5-8, the J gene TRBJ1-2; D may be TRBD1 (5 bases). The CDR3 is 13 amino acids. Germline lookup yields CDR1 SGHTS and CDR2 YDEGEE. V lost 0 bases, J lost 8 bases, and 11 bases lay in between. CDR3 amino acids: CASSLGRWDGYTF. The CDR3 coding sequence is TGTGCCAGCAGCTTGGGACGCTGGGACGGCTACACCTTC. Combining the CDR3 with reference TRBV5-8 and TRBJ1-2 gives the whole variable domain EAGVTQSPTHLIKTRGQQATLRCSPISGHTSVYWYQQALGLGLQFLLWYDEGEERNRGNFPPRFSGRQFPNYSSELNVNALELEDSALYLCASSLGRWDGYTFGSGTRLTVV.

This clone appeared many times. This chain uses TRBV7-9 with TRBJ2-1; D gene unclear. The length of the CDR3 is 14 residues. The germline CDR1 and CDR2 sequences are SEHNR and FQNEAQ (reference sequence). Trimming took 1 base from V and 2 from J, leaving 6 bases between them. The chain's CDR3 is CASSLVSAYNEQFF. The CDR3, as DNA: TGTGCCAGCAGCTTAGTGTCAGCCTACAATGAGCAGTTCTTC.

The table lists this clone with many counts. V and J are TRBV7-2 and TRBJ2-7; no firm D call. V was trimmed by 8 bases and J by 4 bases, leaving 18 bases between them. CDR3 length: 14 residues. Germline assignment: CDR1 SGHTA and CDR2 FQGNSA. CDR3 residues: CASRLRTGPYEQYF. DNA of the CDR3: TGTGCCAGCCGCCTCAGGACCGGGCCTTACGAGCAGTACTTC. Drawing the rest from reference TRBV7-2 and TRBJ2-7, the complete variable domain is GAGVSQSPSNKVTEKGKDVELRCDPISGHTALYWYRQSLGQGLEFLIYFQGNSAPDKSGLPSDRFSAERTGGSVSTLTIQRTQQEDSAVYLCASRLRTGPYEQYFGPGTRLTVT.

This clone came up many times. V is TRBV20-1 and J is TRBJ2-3, with D perhaps given as TRBD1 or TRBD2 (6 bases each). Trimming stripped 3 bases from V and 8 bases from J, with 24 bases between. CDR3 length equals 16 residues. CDR1 DFQATT and CDR2 SNEGSKA come from the germline V gene (reference sequence). In DNA, the CDR3 is TGCAGTGCTAGGCGGGAATTAGGGGGAAAGGGAGTTACGCAGTATTTT. This translates into CSARRELGGKGVTQYF.

This clone was seen just once. The rearrangement uses TRBV4-3 and TRBJ1-1, with D hard to call. This CDR3 is built from 15 residues. The germline CDR1 and CDR2 sequences are LGHNA and YSLEER. Trimming left V 1 base short and J 6 bases short, with 15 bases between. This CDR3 is CASSQGWALSAEAFF. Here the CDR3 DNA reads TGCGCCAGCAGCCAAGGTTGGGCACTCTCTGCTGAAGCTTTCTTT.

This clone was found many times. This chain uses TRBV6-6 with TRBJ2-5; TRBD2 agrees at 8 bases. The ends lost 0 bases at V and 4 bases at J; junction bases unmatched: 4. CDR3 length equals 15 residues. CDR1 and CDR2 (germline): MNHNY, SVGAGI (reference sequence). CDR3 sequence reads: CASSYSAGGGETQYF. As DNA, the CDR3 is TGTGCCAGCAGTTACTCGGCGGGAGGAGGAGAGACCCAGTACTTC.

This clone was counted between two and nine times. A much larger clonotype is one base distant, so this may be a read error. V and J are TRBV9 and TRBJ2-3, with D tentatively TRBD2 (5 bases). The V end lost 4 bases, the J end lost 2 bases, and 14 bases lay between the germline ends. Germline CDR1 is SGDLS and CDR2 is YYNGEE. The CDR3 has 15 residues. As DNA, the CDR3 is TGTGCCAGCAGCTCCCTCGAGCGGACCACAGATACGCAGTATTTT. This encodes CASSSLERTTDTQYF.

The table lists this clone with many counts. This chain connects TRBV27 to TRBJ1-2; TRBD1 might be the D (5 bases). Germline CDR1 reads MNHEY; CDR2 reads SMNVEV (reference sequence). Trimming cost V 6 bases and J 4 bases, with 18 bases left between them. This CDR3 contains 15 residues. As DNA, the CDR3 is TGTGCCAGCAGCCCATACGAGGGGCTGGCCTATGGCTACACCTTC. This translates into CASSPYEGLAYGYTF.

At least ten counts were recorded for this clone. This chain joins TRBV19 and TRBJ2-7; the match to TRBD2 covers 7 bases. Germline CDR1 LNHDA, CDR2 SQIVND (reference sequence). V gave up 5 bases and J gave up 5 bases; unmatched junction bases: 9. The CDR3 sequence is 14 residues long. CDR3 amino acids: CASSPRRLADEQYF. The CDR3 DNA reads TGTGCCAGTAGTCCTCGGAGACTAGCCGACGAGCAGTACTTC. Variable domain in full (rest from reference TRBV19 and TRBJ2-7): DGGITQSPKYLFRKEGQNVTLSCEQNLNHDAMYWYRQDPGQGLRLIYYSQIVNDFQKGDIAEGYSVSREKKESFPLTVTSAQKNPTAFYLCASSPRRLADEQYFGPGTRLTVT.

This clone was picked up many times. The rearrangement joins TRBV20-1 to TRBJ2-2; tentative D call: TRBD2 (6 bases). Germline V gene lookup returns CDR1 DFQATT and CDR2 SNEGSKA (reference sequence). V was shortened by 5 bases and J by 6 bases, with 13 bases between the two germline ends. This CDR3 spans 13 amino acids. CDR3 coding DNA: TGCAGTGCTCGAATTCGGGAGTCCGGGGAGCTGTTTTTT. It specifies CSARIRESGELFF.

This clone is medium-sized. The V call is TRBV6-1, the J call TRBJ2-7, with 7 bases identical to TRBD2. Germline loops: CDR1 MNHNS, CDR2 SASEGT. The J segment lost 6 bases and the V segment lost 5 bases, leaving 13 bases of the junction unmatched. CDR3 length: 15 residues. The CDR3 protein is CASSPWASGSGEQYF. The DNA for the CDR3 is TGTGCCAGCAGTCCTTGGGCTAGCGGTTCCGGCGAGCAGTACTTC.

The rearrangement links TRBV30 to TRBJ2-7; unclear D gene. Germline V gene data show CDR1 as GTSNPN and CDR2 as SVGIG (reference sequence). V was pared by 1 base and J by 2 bases, with 9 bases between. The CDR3 runs 13 residues. The CDR3 is CAWSAHGAYEQYF. For the CDR3, the DNA is TGTGCCTGGAGTGCCCACGGAGCCTACGAGCAGTACTTC.

This clone was observed many times. The gene calls are TRBV20-1 and TRBJ2-7; 10 bases are a match to TRBD1. Germline V gene sequence: CDR1 DFQATT, CDR2 SNEGSKA (reference sequence). The CDR3 consists of 14 residues. The ends lost 6 bases at V and 4 bases at J; junction bases unmatched: 9. The CDR3: CSAPSGTGVYEQYF. CDR3 DNA sequence: TGCAGTGCCCCCTCCGGGACAGGGGTATACGAGCAGTACTTC.

This clone was counted ten times or more. The chain employs TRBV9 and TRBJ2-3; 9 nucleotides line up with TRBD2. The V gene's germline CDR1 is SGDLS and CDR2 YYNGEE. With V trimmed by 0 bases and J by 9 bases, 5 bases remained unmatched. The CDR3 has 14 residues. CDR3 coding DNA: TGTGCCAGCAGCGTAGTTAGCGGGAGAGCCACGCAGTATTTT. Translating it yields CASSVVSGRATQYF.

This clone showed up just a few times. The chain links TRBV15 to TRBJ2-1; TRBD2 might be the D (6 bases). V was shortened by 5 bases and J by 9 bases, with 17 bases between the two germline ends. CDR1 and CDR2 (germline): LNHNV, YYDKDF (reference sequence). This CDR3 region has 14 residues. CDR3 nucleotides: TGTGCCACCAGCGCCACCGCGGGGCCTGCTGAGCAGTTCTTC. Translation: CATSATAGPAEQFF. Based on the CDR3 plus reference TRBV15 and TRBJ2-1, the full variable domain is DAMVIQNPRYQVTQFGKPVTLSCSQTLNHNVMYWYQQKSSQAPKLLFHYYDKDFNNEADTPDNFQSRRPNTSFCFLDIRSPGLGDTAMYLCATSATAGPAEQFFGPGTRLTVL.